The present T cell receptor beta chain was sequenced within a study of control samples from healthy donors and cancer patients. Assay used: immunoSEQ multiplex PCR; TCRdb lists only in-frame clones, some missing. The sample has 82,000 or so clones, around 94% seen once; the top ten hold approximately 4.8%. V gave up 4 bases and J gave up 5 bases, with 18 bases separating them. Germline CDR1 SNHLY, CDR2 FYNNEI. The CDR3 length is 15 residues. The source is a woman in her late teens or twenties in good health. The sample comprised blood. The V and J genes are TRBV2 and TRBJ2-7; D possibly uses TRBD1 or TRBD2 (6 bases each). In DNA form, the CDR3 reads TGTGCCAGCAGTGCAAGAGGAAACAGGGAGGACGAGCAGTACTTC. Its protein is CASSARGNREDEQYF. Complete variable domain (other parts from reference TRBV2 and TRBJ2-7): EPEVTQTPSHQVTQMGQEVILRCVPISNHLYFYWYRQILGQKVEFLVSFYNNEISEKSEIFDDQFSVERPDGSNFTLKIRSTKLEDSAMYFCASSARGNREDEQYFGPGTRLTVT.